These 15 T cell receptor beta chains came from one sample sequenced in a study of cytomegalovirus exposure and HLA in healthy donors. PCR involved 60 Vbeta and 13 Jbeta primers. Using immunoSEQ multiplex PCR, the repertoire was profiled, and TCRdb retains in-frame clones only, with some absent. The sample contains about 110,000 clones, about four fifths of which appear only once. Sequenced input: PBMCs. The receptor set was obtained from a young man in good health and CMV-seropositive.

The genes are TRBV23-1 and TRBJ1-2; D is possibly TRBD1 (6 bases). TRBV23-1 is filed as an ORF, its function uncertain. Trimming pared 0 bases from V and 6 bases from J, leaving 14 bases between. The CDR3 is 15 amino acids. Here the CDR3 DNA reads TGCGCCAGCAGTCAATCGAGGGGGGGTCGGGATGGCTACACCTTC. This gives the protein CASSQSRGGRDGYTF.

The rearrangement uses TRBV4-1 and TRBJ1-4; weak D call: TRBD1 (5 bases). This CDR3 spans 16 amino acids. V was cut by 3 bases and J by 2 bases, with 13 bases left in between. The germline V gene encodes CDR1 MGHRA and CDR2 YSYEKL. CDR3 amino acids: CASSHQGIETNEKLFF. DNA of the CDR3: TGCGCCAGCAGCCATCAGGGTATAGAGACTAATGAAAAACTGTTTTTT.

The rearrangement links TRBV25-1 to TRBJ2-7; 7 bases align to TRBD1. Germline-derived CDR1 and CDR2 are MGHDK and SYGVNS. This CDR3 has 16 amino acids. Trimming removed 2 bases from V and 4 bases from J; junction bases left unmatched: 11. As DNA, the CDR3 is TGTGCCAGCAGTGAACGAAAAGGACAGGTCAGGTACGAGCAGTACGTC. Translation: CASSERKGQVRYEQYV.

This clone came up a few times. The chain carries TRBV28 and TRBJ1-2; D is unclear. CDR3 length equals 15 residues. V shed 6 bases and J shed 3 bases, with 17 bases lying between them. CDR1 is MDHEN and CDR2 is SYDVKM in the germline V gene. The CDR3 is CASSRTLISYYGYTF. CDR3 nucleotide sequence: TGTGCCAGCAGCCGCACACTAATTTCCTACTATGGCTACACCTTC.

The V and J genes are TRBV29-1 and TRBJ2-7; D possibly corresponds to TRBD2 (5 bases). The CDR3 runs to 14 residues. CDR1 SQVTM and CDR2 ANQGSEA come from the germline V gene. Trimming took off 7 bases at V and 2 bases at J, with 18 bases between the two ends. The CDR3, as DNA: TGCAGCGCTAAGACAAGAGAGGGCCCCTACGAGCAGTACTTC. This translates into CSAKTREGPYEQYF.

V is TRBV5-5 and J is TRBJ2-2; no clear D gene. The CDR3 sequence is 13 residues long. The germline gives CDR1 SGHKS, CDR2 YYEKEE (reference sequence). V lost 0 bases, J lost 6 bases, and 6 bases lay in between. The CDR3 bases are TGTGCCAGCAGCTTGGGGCAGGCCGGGGAGCTGTTTTTT. Translating it yields CASSLGQAGELFF.

The chain recombines TRBV7-9 with TRBJ2-7, with 10 nucleotides matching TRBD2. CDR1 and CDR2 (germline): SEHNR, FQNEAQ (reference sequence). CDR3 length: 14 residues. The V and J ends lost 3 bases and 6 bases, in that order; junction bases with no gene match: 5. The CDR3 nucleotides read TGTGCCAGCAGCTTCGGTACTAGCGGGGCCGAGCAGTACTTC. This sequence encodes CASSFGTSGAEQYF.

This clone was observed once. The J gene is TRBJ1-1, the V gene TRBV7-9; TRBD1 matches 7 bases. The CDR3 sequence is 14 residues long. The trim removed 5 bases at V and 2 bases at J, leaving 5 bases unmatched. The germline CDR1 and CDR2 sequences are SEHNR and FQNEAQ (reference sequence). CDR3 DNA sequence: TGTGCCAGCAGCCGCACAGGGGCCAACACTGAAGCTTTCTTT. This gives the protein CASSRTGANTEAFF.

J is TRBJ1-1 and V is TRBV10-3, with 9 bases lining up with TRBD1. This CDR3 comprises 13 residues. CDR1 is ENHRY, CDR2 SYGVKD, per germline. Unmatched junction bases numbered 3, after V lost 6 bases and J lost 4 bases. CDR3: CAISKQGATEAFF. The CDR3 nucleotides are TGTGCCATCAGCAAACAGGGGGCCACTGAAGCTTTCTTT.

V usage is TRBV5-1 and J usage is TRBJ2-3; 7 bases align to TRBD1. V was pared by 4 bases and J by 4 bases, with 18 bases of the junction left unmatched. This CDR3 contains 18 residues. Germline V gives CDR1 SGHRS, CDR2 YFSETQ. This chain's CDR3 is CASSPTPTGAGVADTQYF. CDR3 DNA sequence: TGCGCCAGCAGCCCGACACCAACAGGGGCGGGCGTTGCAGATACGCAGTATTTT.

The chain combines TRBV5-6 with TRBJ2-7; 7 bases fit TRBD1. This CDR3 has 14 amino acids. The ends lost 0 bases at V and 1 base at J; junction bases unmatched: 1. Germline V CDR1 and CDR2: SGHDT, YYEEEE. Written as DNA, the CDR3 is TGTGCCAGCAGCTTGGACAGGGGTTCCTACGAGCAGTACGTC. It codes for CASSLDRGSYEQYV.

V and J are TRBV5-5 and TRBJ2-7, with D perhaps TRBD1 (5 bases). The CDR3 consists of 13 residues. V lost 2 bases and J 3 bases, leaving 9 bases between the germline ends. The germline V gene has CDR1 SGHKS and CDR2 YYEKEE (reference sequence). CDR3 loop: CASSFTGFYEQYV. The CDR3 region has the DNA TGTGCCAGCAGCTTTACAGGCTTCTACGAGCAGTACGTC.

This clone turned up a few times. This chain connects TRBV30 to TRBJ1-1, with 8 bases matching TRBD1. Trimming cost V 4 bases and J 2 bases; bases outside gene matches: 9. The germline CDR1 and CDR2 sequences are GTSNPN and SVGIG (reference sequence). The CDR3 has 15 residues. CDR3 nucleotides: TGTGCCTGGATGACAGGGGAAGGGCAAAACACTGAAGCTTTCTTT. This gives the protein CAWMTGEGQNTEAFF.

V and J are TRBV28 and TRBJ2-7; TRBD1 matches 7 bases. Germline lookup yields CDR1 MDHEN and CDR2 SYDVKM. This CDR3 contains 15 residues. The V segment lost 5 bases and the J segment 4 bases; nucleotides outside the gene matches: 11. The CDR3, as DNA: TGTGCCAGCAGTATCTCGAGACAGGGCTGGTACGAGCAGTACTTC. The encoded protein is CASSISRQGWYEQYF.

CDR3 amino acids: CASRSIRLRNEQFF. CDR3 DNA sequence: TGTGCCAGCAGATCCATTCGACTGAGGAATGAGCAGTTCTTC. This chain uses TRBV11-2 with TRBJ2-1; D gene unclear. This CDR3 spans 14 amino acids. Germline CDR1 SGHAT, CDR2 FQNNGV. The germline V and J ends were trimmed by 6 bases and 7 bases, with 16 bases remaining between them. Supplemented by reference TRBV11-2 and TRBJ2-1, the full variable domain reads EAGVAQSPRYKIIEKRQSVAFWCNPISGHATLYWYQQILGQGPKLLIQFQNNGVVDDSQLPKDRFSAERLKGVDSTLKIQPAKLEDSAVYLCASRSIRLRNEQFFGPGTRLTVL.